The subject of this entry is one T cell receptor (beta chain). TCRdb reprocessed the 5' RACE reads and keeps a single row for each CDR3 protein, giving no DNA. The table lists more than 250,000 distinct CDR3 sequences. The CDR3 spans 20 residues. Germline lookup yields CDR1 MNHEY and CDR2 SMNVEV (reference sequence). The data stem from a study of T cells expressing NK-cell markers. The sequence derives from a man between 18 and 35 years old in good health. The rearrangement links TRBV27 to TRBJ2-3; the TCRdb call, TRBD1, lacks DNA for checking. The sequenced sample consisted of blood T cells: a sorted CD56 or NKG2C T cell subset, CD4+ or CD8+ T cells, or bulk PBMC T cells (not recorded which). CDR3 loop: CASSQRDTRSVAKATDTQYF.